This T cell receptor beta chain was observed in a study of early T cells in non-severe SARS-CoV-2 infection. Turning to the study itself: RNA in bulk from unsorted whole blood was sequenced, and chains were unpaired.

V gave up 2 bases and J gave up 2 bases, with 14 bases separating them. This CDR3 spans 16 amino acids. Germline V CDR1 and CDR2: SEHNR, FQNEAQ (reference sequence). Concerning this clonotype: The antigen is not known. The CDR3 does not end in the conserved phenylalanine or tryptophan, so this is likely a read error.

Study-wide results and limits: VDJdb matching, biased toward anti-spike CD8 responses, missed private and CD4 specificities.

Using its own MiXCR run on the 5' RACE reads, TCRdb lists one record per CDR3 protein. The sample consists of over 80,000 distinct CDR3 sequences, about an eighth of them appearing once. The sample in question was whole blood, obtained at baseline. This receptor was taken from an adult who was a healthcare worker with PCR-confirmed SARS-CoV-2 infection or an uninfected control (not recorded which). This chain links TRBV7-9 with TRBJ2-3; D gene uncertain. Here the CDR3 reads CASSLLSSSVTDTQYL. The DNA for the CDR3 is TGTGCCAGCAGCTTACTTAGCAGCTCAGTCACAGATACGCAGTATCTT.